The 23 T cell receptor beta chains reported below all come from one sample, sequenced in a study of blood T cell repertoires in COVID-19. The table came from immunoSEQ multiplex PCR; TCRdb's copy has only in-frame clones and leaves some out. The table has some 100,000 clones, 85% to 90% seen once. Sequenced: peripheral blood. Source of these receptors: a man in his 70s who had recovered from COVID-19.

The chain recombines TRBV29-1 with TRBJ1-1, with D uncertain. The CDR3 loop spans 10 amino acids. Germline values: CDR1 SQVTM, CDR2 ANQGSEA. This chain's CDR3 is CTTSDTEAFF. In nucleotides, the CDR3 is TGCACCACCTCAGATACTGAAGCTTTCTTT.

V usage is TRBV9 and J usage is TRBJ2-7; tentative D call: TRBD1 (8 bases). This CDR3 contains 15 residues. V was shortened by 3 bases and J by 6 bases, with 19 bases between the two germline ends. CDR1 is SGDLS and CDR2 is YYNGEE in the germline V gene. CDR3 nucleotide sequence: TGTGCCAGCAGCGCAGGACTAGGACAGGGTCTCGAGCAGTACTTC. Protein product: CASSAGLGQGLEQYF.

This clone was seen a few times. The chain joins TRBV7-3 to TRBJ2-5; TRBD2 is a possible D gene (5 bases). The CDR3 totals 13 residues. Germline CDR1 SGHTA, CDR2 FQGTGA. V shed 5 bases and J shed 5 bases, with 12 bases lying between them. CDR3 in DNA: TGTGCCAGCAGCAGTTCAACGGGGGAGACCCAGTACTTC. Protein sequence: CASSSSTGETQYF. Full variable domain (rest looked up from reference TRBV7-3 and TRBJ2-5): GAGVSQTPSNKVTEKGKYVELRCDPISGHTALYWYRQSLGQGPEFLIYFQGTGAADDSGLPNDRFFAVRPEGSVSTLKIQRTERGDSAVYLCASSSSTGETQYFGPGTRLLVL.

The V call is TRBV2, the J call TRBJ1-1; 8 bases map to TRBD1. Germline V gene sequence: CDR1 SNHLY, CDR2 FYNNEI. The CDR3 is 14 amino acids. With V trimmed by 6 bases and J by 6 bases, 9 bases remained unmatched. Written as DNA, the CDR3 is TGTGCCAGCAGCCCAGGGGGCGCGAGGGCTGAAGCTTTCTTT. Translated: CASSPGGARAEAFF.

The genes are TRBV29-1 and TRBJ1-3; no clear D gene. The V end lost 6 bases, the J end lost 2 bases, and 14 bases lay between the germline ends. There are 14 residues in the CDR3. CDR1 and CDR2 from the germline V gene are SQVTM and ANQGSEA. CDR3: CSVRRGSPGNTIYF. The CDR3, as DNA: TGCAGCGTCAGACGCGGCAGTCCTGGAAACACCATATATTTT.

The CDR3: CSASIPGMDEQYF. The CDR3 DNA reads TGCAGTGCTAGTATTCCGGGGATGGACGAGCAGTACTTC. This chain connects TRBV20-1 to TRBJ2-7, with a possible D match to TRBD2 (5 bases). The V and J ends lost 3 bases and 5 bases respectively, with 14 bases between them. The CDR3 consists of 13 residues. Germline assignment: CDR1 DFQATT and CDR2 SNEGSKA (reference sequence).

The V gene is TRBV14, the J gene TRBJ2-7, with TRBD2 matching over 8 bases. In germline, CDR1 is SGHDN, CDR2 FVKESK. V shed 4 bases, J shed 0 bases, and the junction held 8 bases outside the gene matches. CDR3 size: 16 residues. The CDR3 protein is CASSRTSGTTSYEQYF. CDR3 DNA sequence: TGTGCCAGCAGCCGTACTAGCGGAACGACCTCCTACGAGCAGTACTTC.

V usage is TRBV30 and J usage is TRBJ1-1, with TRBD1 identical over 10 bases. After removal of 2 bases from V and 7 bases from J, the junction contained 1 base not matched to a gene. The CDR3 loop spans 12 amino acids. Germline loops: CDR1 GTSNPN, CDR2 SVGIG (reference sequence). The CDR3 nucleotides read TGTGCCTGGAGTTGGACAGGGGGTGAAGCTTTCTTT. Translated: CAWSWTGGEAFF.

The chain combines TRBV7-3 with TRBJ1-4, with D possibly being TRBD1 (5 bases). The CDR3 loop spans 14 amino acids. Germline CDR1 is SGHTA and CDR2 is FQGTGA. The V end lost 8 bases, the J end lost 5 bases, and 15 bases lay between the germline ends. CDR3 amino acids: CASLVGGKNEKLFF. CDR3 DNA sequence: TGTGCCAGCTTGGTCGGGGGGAAAAATGAAAAACTGTTTTTT.

The chain is built from TRBV4-3 and TRBJ2-1; tentatively, D is TRBD2 (6 bases). Germline CDR1 is LGHNA and CDR2 is YSLEER. Trimming left V 2 bases short and J 6 bases short, with 14 bases between. The length of the CDR3 is 15 residues. The CDR3: CASSQMRGTVNEQFF. CDR3 nucleotide sequence: TGCGCCAGCAGCCAAATGCGCGGGACGGTCAATGAGCAGTTCTTC.

CDR3 DNA sequence: TGTGCCAGCAGTTACGTACAGGAGCAGTTCTTC. It codes for CASSYVQEQFF. The gene calls are TRBV6-6 and TRBJ2-1; D is undetermined. V lost 2 bases to trimming and J lost 10 bases, with 6 bases between them. This CDR3 spans 11 amino acids. Germline V gene data show CDR1 as MNHNY and CDR2 as SVGAGI (reference sequence).

V and J are TRBV3-1 (or the pseudogene TRBV3-2) and TRBJ1-2; unclear D gene. The V end lost 4 bases, the J end lost 1 base, and 13 bases lay between the germline ends. The CDR3 spans 15 residues. Germline values: CDR1 LGHDT, CDR2 YNNKEL (reference sequence). CDR3 in amino acids: CASSRAGTVNYGYTF. CDR3 in DNA: TGTGCCAGCAGCCGGGCTGGAACCGTTAACTATGGCTACACCTTC.

This clone was observed a single time. The chain employs TRBV2 and TRBJ1-2; perhaps TRBD1 as D (6 bases). The V end was cut by 6 bases, the J end by 8 bases, with 16 bases between. CDR3 length: 13 amino acids. In germline, CDR1 is SNHLY, CDR2 FYNNEI. The CDR3 is CASSDNLGAGYTF. The CDR3 DNA follows: TGTGCCAGCAGCGACAATTTGGGGGCGGGCTACACCTTC.

The chain employs TRBV4-2 and TRBJ2-7; 7 bases line up with TRBD1. Germline lookup yields CDR1 LGHNA and CDR2 YNFKEQ. There are 17 residues in the CDR3. The V gene end was trimmed by 4 bases and the J gene end by 4 bases; junction bases not matched to a gene: 16. In nucleotides, the CDR3 is TGTGCCAGCAGCCCCATACACCGTCGGGACAGCGCATACGAGCAGTACTTC. It yields the protein CASSPIHRRDSAYEQYF.

The chain uses TRBV18 and TRBJ2-7; a weak D match, TRBD2 (6 bases). Per germline, CDR1 KGHSH and CDR2 LQKENI. The CDR3 is 15 amino acids. V was cut by 2 bases and J by 6 bases, with 17 bases left in between. The CDR3 region has the DNA TGTGCCAGCTCACCAAAGGCGGGACGGCTCGGCGAGCAGTACTTC. Its translation is CASSPKAGRLGEQYF.

The chain has TRBV5-1 and TRBJ2-7, with a weak D call TRBD2 (5 bases). The length of the CDR3 is 16 residues. Germline V gene data show CDR1 as SGHRS and CDR2 as YFSETQ. Trimming left V 3 bases short and J 0 bases short, with 16 bases between. CDR3 sequence (DNA): TGCGCCAGCAGCTCCCGTTACAGAGGGCGCTCCTACGAGCAGTACTTC. Translating it yields CASSSRYRGRSYEQYF.

As concerns this clone: One end of the junction fails to match germline, which may point to a read error. The chain is built from TRBV6-5 and TRBJ2-1; D gene ambiguous. Germline V gene sequence: CDR1 MNHEY, CDR2 SVGAGI. The CDR3 loop spans 11 amino acids. CDR3 protein: CASTYSHEQFF. CDR3 DNA sequence: TGTGCCAGCACTTACAGCCATGAGCAGTTCTTC.

The rearrangement joins TRBV28 to TRBJ2-3; TRBD2 aligns across 10 bases. V gave up 6 bases and J gave up 6 bases; unmatched junction bases: 9. The CDR3 length is 15 residues. Germline V CDR1 and CDR2: MDHEN, SYDVKM. The DNA of the CDR3 is TGTGCCAGCAGCTCCCCTAGCGGGAGTGGGGATACGCAGTATTTT. This encodes CASSSPSGSGDTQYF.

The gene calls are TRBV5-1 and TRBJ2-5, with 9 bases lining up with TRBD1. Germline V CDR1 and CDR2: SGHRS, YFSETQ. V shed 2 bases, J shed 1 base, and the junction held 9 bases outside the gene matches. The CDR3 covers 17 residues. CDR3 bases: TGCGCCAGCAGCTTATTAGTACAGGGGGCCTCCCAAGAGACCCAGTACTTC. Its translation is CASSLLVQGASQETQYF.

The table lists this clone with a count of one. This chain connects TRBV12-5 to TRBJ2-3, with 11 bases matching TRBD1. From germline, CDR1 is LGHNT and CDR2 FRNRAP. V was clipped by 4 bases and J by 4 bases; unmatched bases: 1. There are 14 residues in the CDR3. CDR3: CASGSGQGADTQYF. As DNA, the CDR3 is TGTGCTAGTGGTTCGGGACAGGGGGCAGATACGCAGTATTTT.

The chain has TRBV6-5 and TRBJ1-1, with unresolved D. V lost 0 bases to trimming and J lost 7 bases, with 9 bases between them. Germline V gene data show CDR1 as MNHEY and CDR2 as SVGAGI. The CDR3 contains 13 residues. This chain's CDR3 is CASSYSKGLEAFF. The CDR3 DNA reads TGTGCCAGCAGTTACTCGAAAGGACTTGAAGCTTTCTTT.

Worth noting for this clone: The sample holds other DNA sequences that translate to the same CDR3. CDR3 residues: CASSEDRDNQPQHF. For the CDR3, the DNA is TGTGCCAGTTCAGAGGACAGGGACAATCAGCCCCAGCATTTT. This sequence joins TRBV2 and TRBJ1-5, with 8 positions matching TRBD1. CDR1 and CDR2 from the germline V gene are SNHLY and FYNNEI. After removal of 9 bases from V and 3 bases from J, the junction contained 7 bases not matched to a gene. This CDR3 is built from 14 residues.

The rearrangement uses TRBV15 and TRBJ2-1; TRBD1 is a possible D gene (6 bases). CDR1 is LNHNV, CDR2 YYDKDF, per germline (reference sequence). V shed 6 bases and J shed 0 bases, with 9 bases lying between them. The CDR3 has 14 amino acids. The CDR3 protein is CATRGASSYNEQFF. The CDR3 region has the DNA TGTGCCACCAGGGGGGCTAGCTCCTACAATGAGCAGTTCTTC.